Listed below are T cell receptor beta chains from one sample, sequenced in a study of blood T cells in healthy people across ages. MiXCR, run by TCRdb on the 5' RACE reads, gives a single entry per CDR3 protein. The table records approximately 730,000 distinct CDR3 sequences, approximately 55% of them present only once. The material sequenced was blood. The receptors stem from an elderly man in good health. The CDR3 runs from the conserved cysteine through the conserved F or W. The order of the fields is V gene, clone size, D gene, J gene, CDR3 DNA, CDR3 protein. The D gene is left open where the match is weak. Expanded clones are given a class, and other clones once, few, many or no size at all.

V: TRBV6-2/TRBV6-3; size: -; D: -; J: TRBJ1-2; DNA: TGTGCCAGCAGTTACGCCCGAGGAGGGAGTGCAGGCTACACCTTC; CDR3: CASSYARGGSAGYTF
V: TRBV7-2; size: -; D: -; J: TRBJ2-4; DNA: TGTGCCAGCAGCCTAGCACAGGGTTGGGGAGACATTCAGTACTTC; CDR3: CASSLAQGWGDIQYF
V: TRBV5-1; size: many; D: TRBD2; J: TRBJ2-5; DNA: TGCGCCAGCAGCGCGGGACTAGCGAGGGAGCAGTACTTC; CDR3: CASSAGLAREQYF
V: TRBV7-2; size: -; D: TRBD2; J: TRBJ2-7; DNA: TGTGCCAGCAGCTTAGGAGGTAGCGGGAGGGCTAACGAGCAGTACTTC; CDR3: CASSLGGSGRANEQYF
V: TRBV20-1; size: few; D: TRBD2; J: TRBJ2-2; DNA: TGCAGTGCTCCCAGCGGGAGTGGCACCGGGGAGCTGTTTTTT; CDR3: CSAPSGSGTGELFF
V: TRBV18; size: few; D: -; J: TRBJ2-7; DNA: TGTGCCAGCTCACCCAGGGGCCTTCCTAGCTACGAGCAGTACTTC; CDR3: CASSPRGLPSYEQYF
V: TRBV7-2; size: many; D: -; J: TRBJ1-4; DNA: TGTGCCAGCAGCTTAGAAGCTAATGAAAAACTGTTTTTT; CDR3: CASSLEANEKLFF
V: TRBV3-1; size: -; D: TRBD2; J: TRBJ2-3; DNA: TGTGCCAGCAGCCTTTTTGGGACTAGTGGGGGATACGCGTATTTT; CDR3: CASSLFGTSGGYAYF
V: TRBV20-1; size: -; D: -; J: TRBJ1-2; DNA: TGCAGTGCTAGGGGAGTGGGGGGACCAAACTATGGCTACACCTTC; CDR3: CSARGVGGPNYGYTF
V: TRBV29-1; size: few; D: -; J: TRBJ2-4; DNA: TGCAGCGTTCCCGCAACACGGGGGCAGGGACCTTCTTGGGAGCAGTACTTC; CDR3: CSVPATRGQGPSWEQYF
V: TRBV24-1; size: -; D: TRBD1; J: TRBJ1-2; DNA: TGTGCCACCAGTGATGCTGCCGGGGGTAGTAGTCCATCGAGCCGACAGGGGGACCATGGCTACACCTTC; CDR3: CATSDAAGGSSPSSRQGDHGYTF
V: TRBV5-1; size: few; D: TRBD1; J: TRBJ2-1; DNA: TGCGCCAGCAGCTCACAGGGGGCGTATCAGAATGAGCAGTTCTTC; CDR3: CASSSQGAYQNEQFF
V: TRBV2; size: -; D: -; J: TRBJ2-5; DNA: TGTGCCAGCAACCCCCAGGCCCCAGAGACCCAGTACTTC; CDR3: CASNPQAPETQYF
V: TRBV29-1; size: -; D: -; J: TRBJ2-7; DNA: TGCAGCGTTCGGGACAACTACGAGCAGTACTTC; CDR3: CSVRDNYEQYF
V: TRBV29-1; size: few; D: TRBD1; J: TRBJ1-1; DNA: TGCAGCGTTGCCGGGACAGGGCGTTCTGAAGCTTTCTTT; CDR3: CSVAGTGRSEAFF
V: TRBV7-9; size: -; D: -; J: TRBJ1-2; DNA: TGTGCCAGCAGCCGCAGGGAGGCGAGTGGCTACACCTTC; CDR3: CASSRREASGYTF
V: TRBV24-1; size: once; D: TRBD1; J: TRBJ2-1; DNA: TGTGCCACCAGTGATTTAAGGACAGGGGGGGGCAATGAGCAGTTCTTC; CDR3: CATSDLRTGGGNEQFF
V: TRBV27; size: once; D: TRBD2; J: TRBJ2-5; DNA: TGTGCCAGCAGTTTGGTCGCAGCGGGAGGGCCGCAGACCCAGTACTTC; CDR3: CASSLVAAGGPQTQYF
V: TRBV7-2; size: few; D: -; J: TRBJ2-6; DNA: TGTGCCAGCAGCTTACTACAGGGAACCTCTGGGGCCAACGTCCTGACTTTC; CDR3: CASSLLQGTSGANVLTF
V: TRBV11-1; size: -; D: -; J: TRBJ2-1; DNA: TGTGCCAGCGGCACTAGCTCCTACAATGAGCAGTTCTTC; CDR3: CASGTSSYNEQFF
V: TRBV27; size: -; D: TRBD1; J: TRBJ1-2; DNA: TGTGCCAGCAGTTTAGGAGGGGGCAAAGGCTACACCTTC; CDR3: CASSLGGGKGYTF
V: TRBV7-9; size: once; D: TRBD2; J: TRBJ2-7; DNA: TGTGCCAGCAGCCGCCCCGGACTAGCTATCGAGCAGTACTTC; CDR3: CASSRPGLAIEQYF
V: TRBV20-1; size: few; D: -; J: TRBJ2-7; DNA: TGCAGTGCTGGCGGGGTAGGGTCCTACGAGCAGTACTTC; CDR3: CSAGGVGSYEQYF
V: TRBV20-1; size: -; D: TRBD2; J: TRBJ2-6; DNA: TGCAGTGCAAAGATAGCGGGAGGGGGCTCTGGGGCCAACGTCCTGACTTTC; CDR3: CSAKIAGGGSGANVLTF
V: TRBV10-2; size: -; D: -; J: TRBJ1-1; DNA: TGCGCCAGCAGGGGACCAACTGAAGCTTTCTTT; CDR3: CASRGPTEAFF
V: TRBV29-1; size: -; D: -; J: TRBJ1-2; DNA: TGCAGCGTTGAAGAGAACTACACCTTC; CDR3: CSVEENYTF
V: TRBV29-1; size: few; D: -; J: TRBJ1-6; DNA: TGCAGCGTTCGGGGGGGCGCGAATTCACCCCTCCACTTT; CDR3: CSVRGGANSPLHF
V: TRBV13; size: -; D: -; J: TRBJ2-3; DNA: TGTGCCAGCAGCAGACAGGTTGGGGCAACAGATACGCAGTATTTT; CDR3: CASSRQVGATDTQYF